These 9 T cell receptor beta chains were all obtained from the same sample, sequenced in a study of CD8 T cells in ankylosing spondylitis. TCRdb redid the calling of the 5' RACE reads with MiXCR, one entry per CDR3 protein. The table has about 360,000 distinct CDR3 sequences, about 20% seen once. The material sequenced was blood, either unsorted or a sorted T cell fraction (not recorded which). All receptors derive from a male donor with ankylosing spondylitis or in good health (not recorded which).

This clonotype was detected only a few times. The chain combines TRBV7-2 with TRBJ2-7; 7 bases line up with TRBD2. CDR1 SGHTA and CDR2 FQGNSA come from the germline V gene. The CDR3 is made up of 15 amino acids. J lost 3 bases, V lost 2 bases, and 7 bases had no gene match. CDR3 nucleotides: TGTGCCAGCAGCTTAAAACCCCTAGCGGTCTACGAGCAGTACTTC. Translation: CASSLKPLAVYEQYF.

This clonotype has only a few counts. The rearrangement links TRBV11-1 to TRBJ2-1, with 14 bases fitting TRBD2. V gave up 3 bases and J gave up 0 bases; unmatched junction bases: 7. Germline V gene lookup returns CDR1 SGHAT and CDR2 FQDESV (reference sequence). The CDR3 runs 19 residues. Here the CDR3 reads CASSFGTSGGAPSYNEQFF. In DNA form, the CDR3 reads TGTGCCAGCAGCTTTGGGACTAGCGGGGGCGCCCCCTCCTACAATGAGCAGTTCTTC.

This clonotype was detected a few times. V is TRBV20-1 and J is TRBJ2-7; maybe TRBD2 (7 bases). CDR1 DFQATT and CDR2 SNEGSKA come from the germline V gene (reference sequence). Trimming removed 2 bases from V and 3 bases from J, with 17 bases in between. This CDR3 region has 15 residues. CDR3 residues: CSARSLAGADYEQYF. The CDR3 coding sequence is TGCAGTGCTAGAAGTCTTGCGGGGGCAGACTACGAGCAGTACTTC.

The chain combines TRBV12-3 or TRBV12-4 with TRBJ2-3, with unresolved D. Between the trimmed V and J ends, which lost 6 bases and 0 bases, there was a span of 19 bases. This CDR3 contains 17 residues. The CDR3 region has the DNA TGTGCCAGCAGGCCCCCCCCCAGTAAGACTAGCACAGATACGCAGTATTTT. It specifies CASRPPPSKTSTDTQYF.

V and J are TRBV10-1 and TRBJ2-3, with D unclear. Deletions cut 6 bases from V and 0 bases from J, with 10 bases between. This CDR3 has 14 residues. Per germline, CDR1 WNHNN and CDR2 SYGVQD (reference sequence). In nucleotides, the CDR3 is TGCGCCAGCAGCAGCTGGAACAGCACAGATACGCAGTATTTT. Encoded protein: CASSSWNSTDTQYF.

The chain links TRBV9 to TRBJ2-1; D possibly corresponds to TRBD1 (6 bases). Trimming cost V 0 bases and J 8 bases, with 15 bases left between them. From germline, CDR1 is SGDLS and CDR2 YYNGEE. The CDR3 consists of 15 residues. CDR3 bases: TGTGCCAGCAGCGTAGCTGTCACCGAGGGGGATGAGCAGTTCTTC. Protein: CASSVAVTEGDEQFF. The whole variable domain, remainder taken from reference TRBV9 and TRBJ2-1, is DSGVTQTPKHLITATGQRVTLRCSPRSGDLSVYWYQQSLDQGLQFLIQYYNGEERAKGNILERFSAQQFPDLHSELNLSSLELGDSALYFCASSVAVTEGDEQFFGPGTRLTVL.

The gene calls are TRBV4-1 and TRBJ2-2; D is undetermined. The CDR3 covers 15 residues. V shed 1 base and J shed 6 bases, with 12 bases lying between them. CDR1 is MGHRA, CDR2 YSYEKL, per germline. The CDR3 DNA reads as TGCGCCAGCAGCCAAGTCACGGACGGGCCCGGGGAGCTGTTTTTT. Its translation is CASSQVTDGPGELFF.

The rearrangement links TRBV4-1 to TRBJ1-1; no firm D call. The CDR3 is 15 residues long. V dropped 0 bases and J dropped 4 bases, with 12 bases sitting between them. The germline V gene encodes CDR1 MGHRA and CDR2 YSYEKL. The CDR3 coding sequence is TGCGCCAGCAGCCAAGATAGCCGGCAAATCACTGAAGCTTTCTTT. This encodes CASSQDSRQITEAFF.

The J gene is TRBJ2-5, the V gene TRBV6-1, with 12 bases that match TRBD2. This CDR3 has 16 residues. CDR1 is MNHNS and CDR2 is SASEGT in the germline V gene. V was pared by 7 bases and J by 2 bases, with 8 bases of the junction left unmatched. The CDR3 region is CASNQLAGGPQETQYF. The CDR3 DNA reads TGTGCCAGCAACCAACTAGCGGGGGGTCCACAAGAGACCCAGTACTTC.